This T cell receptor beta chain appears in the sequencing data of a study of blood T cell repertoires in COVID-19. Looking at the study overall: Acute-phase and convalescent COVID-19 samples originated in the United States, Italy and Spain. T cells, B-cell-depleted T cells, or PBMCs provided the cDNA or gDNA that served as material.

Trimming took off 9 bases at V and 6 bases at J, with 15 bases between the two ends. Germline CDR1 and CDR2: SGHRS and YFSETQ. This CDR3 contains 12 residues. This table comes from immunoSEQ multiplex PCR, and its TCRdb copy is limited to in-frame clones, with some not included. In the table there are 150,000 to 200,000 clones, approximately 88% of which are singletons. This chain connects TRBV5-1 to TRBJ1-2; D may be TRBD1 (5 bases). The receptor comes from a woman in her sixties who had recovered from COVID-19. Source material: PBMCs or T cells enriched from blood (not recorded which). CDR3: CATTRGGDGYTF. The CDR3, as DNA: TGCGCCACTACAAGGGGCGGCGATGGCTACACCTTC. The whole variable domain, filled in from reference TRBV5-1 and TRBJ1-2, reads KAGVTQTPRYLIKTRGQQVTLSCSPISGHRSVSWYQQTPGQGLQFLFEYFSETQRNKGNFPGRFSGRQFSNSRSEMNVSTLELGDSALYLCATTRGGDGYTFGSGTRLTVV.